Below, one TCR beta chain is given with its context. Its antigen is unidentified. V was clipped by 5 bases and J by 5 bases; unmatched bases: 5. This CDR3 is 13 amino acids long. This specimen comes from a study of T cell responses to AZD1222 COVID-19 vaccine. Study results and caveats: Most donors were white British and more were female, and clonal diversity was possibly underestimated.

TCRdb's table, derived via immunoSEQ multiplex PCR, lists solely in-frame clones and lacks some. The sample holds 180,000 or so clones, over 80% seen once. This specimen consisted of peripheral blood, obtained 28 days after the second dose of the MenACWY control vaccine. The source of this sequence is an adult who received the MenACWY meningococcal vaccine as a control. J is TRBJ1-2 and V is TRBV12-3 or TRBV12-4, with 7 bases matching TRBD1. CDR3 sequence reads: CASSAQGKYGYTF. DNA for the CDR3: TGTGCCAGCAGTGCACAGGGGAAGTATGGCTACACCTTC.